The next 5 T cell receptor beta chains were all read from a single sample in a study of molecular identifiers for immune sequencing clone quantification. TCRdb reanalysed the PCR reads using MiXCR and keeps one entry per CDR3 protein. The sample shows 97,000 or so distinct CDR3 sequences, around 37% of them seen only once. What was sequenced was naive CD8+ T cells from blood, with Jurkat cell RNA spiked in. Regarding subset: FACS-sorted CD8+CD4-CCR7+CD45RA+ naive T cells. The receptors come from a human donor in good health. Some libraries in this study had Jurkat cell RNA spiked in.

A single count supports this clonotype. The chain couples TRBV15 to TRBJ1-4; no reliable D call. Germline V CDR1 and CDR2: LNHNV, YYDKDF (reference sequence). Trimming removed 7 bases from V and 5 bases from J, with 14 bases in between. This CDR3 comprises 14 residues. This CDR3 is CATIGVGPNEKLFF. Written as DNA, the CDR3 is TGTGCCACCATCGGGGTTGGGCCGAATGAAAAACTGTTTTTT.

This chain uses TRBV21-1 with TRBJ2-1; the table gives TRBD1 as D, unverified against the DNA. TRBV21-1 is listed as a pseudogene. This CDR3 spans 14 amino acids. The DNA for the CDR3 is TGTGCCAGCAGCAACCGGTGGCGCATGGATGAGCAGTTCTTC. Translated, it gives CASSNRWRMDEQFF.

This chain uses TRBV2 with TRBJ2-3; possible D gene TRBD2, 7 bases. This CDR3 has 14 residues. Germline V gene lookup returns CDR1 SNHLY and CDR2 FYNNEI. V lost 6 bases, J lost 7 bases, and 17 bases lay in between. CDR3 sequence reads: CASREPRGDNTQYF. CDR3 nucleotides: TGTGCCAGCAGGGAGCCCCGGGGGGACAATACGCAGTATTTT.

About this clonotype itself: This may come from a read error, since a much larger clone is one base off. The chain uses TRBV7-9 and TRBJ2-7, with TRBD2 matching over 9 bases. Per germline, CDR1 SEHNR and CDR2 FQNEAQ (reference sequence). The CDR3 has 16 amino acids. CDR3 amino acids: CASSLLEGTSSKELYF. CDR3 DNA: TGTGCCAGCAGCTTATTGGAGGGGACTAGCAGTAAGGAGCTGTACTTC.

CDR3 residues: CSARSTFERQYF. CDR3 sequence (DNA): TGCAGTGCTAGATCGACTTTTGAGAGGCAGTACTTC. This sequence joins TRBV20-1 and TRBJ2-7; D is unclear. Germline V CDR1 and CDR2: DFQATT, SNEGSKA (reference sequence). Deletions cut 2 bases from V and 9 bases from J, with 14 bases between. The CDR3 totals 12 residues.